This TCR beta chain was identified in a study of blood T cell repertoires in COVID-19. Study-wide background: Acute-phase and convalescent COVID-19 samples originated in the United States, Italy and Spain. The analysed material was cDNA or gDNA that came from T cells, B-cell-depleted T cells, or PBMCs.

J gave up 12 bases and V 6 bases, and 8 bases lay outside the gene matches. The germline gives CDR1 MNHEY, CDR2 SVGEGT. The CDR3 totals 12 residues. Under the authors' procedure: Reference gene primer amplification gave estimated nucleated cell counts. Sequencing was performed with immunoSEQ multiplex PCR; in TCRdb, only in-frame clones are kept and a portion is missing. The V and J calls and clone size are taken from that table; D and trimming were inferred from the DNA. This sample has roughly 250,000 clones, with 85% found just once. The chain employs TRBV6-2 or TRBV6-3 and TRBJ2-1, with 7 bases matching TRBD1. The clonotype was recovered from a woman aged 60-75 years with active or convalescent COVID-19. The specimen sequenced was peripheral blood. As DNA, the CDR3 is TGTGCCAGCAGCCTACCAGGGGGACGGCAGTTCTTC. This gives the protein CASSLPGGRQFF.